This TCR beta chain comes out of a study of T cells expressing NK-cell markers. Overall study context: Researchers got TCR beta repertoires out of sorted CD3+CD56+NKG2C+, CD3+CD56+NKG2C- and CD3+CD56-NKG2C+ T cells. One of eight sequenced donors was HCMV-seronegative; the other seven were seropositive. The study, taken as a whole, reports: The contribution of dominant NKG2C+ clonotypes to CD8+ T cells in about 6 donors was 1.0-7.0%.

Worth noting for this clonotype: Its specificity is unknown.

Germline CDR1 and CDR2: MNHEY and SVGAGI. CDR3 length equals 16 residues. 5'RACE template switching with UMIs generated TCR beta cDNA. From the 5' RACE reads, TCRdb lists one entry per CDR3 protein and no DNA. This sample contains 350,000 to 450,000 distinct CDR3 sequences. The rearrangement joins TRBV6-5 to TRBJ2-3. The receptor was isolated from a man aged 18 to 69 in good health. The specimen sequenced was blood T cells: a sorted CD56 or NKG2C T cell subset, CD4+ or CD8+ T cells, or bulk PBMC T cells (not recorded which). CDR3: CASSYSMVGSTDTQYF.